A selection of T cell receptor beta chains follows, all from one sample in a study of T cells after yellow fever vaccination. Each CDR3 protein gets one entry after TCRdb re-called the 5' RACE reads with MiXCR. Among approximately 510,000 distinct CDR3 sequences listed, just over 20% were seen once. The sequencing here drew on PBMCs, taken less than 25 days after the first yellow fever vaccination. Receptors were obtained from a man between 18 and 29 years old who received the YFV17D yellow fever vaccine. Both conserved end residues are part of each CDR3. The order of the fields is clone size, D gene, V gene, J gene, CDR3 DNA, CDR3 protein. The D gene is left open where the match is weak. Rows may omit the clone size; those that give it use once, few, many or a size class.

clone size: few; D gene: NA; V gene: TRBV29-1; J gene: TRBJ1-1; CDR3 DNA: TGCAGCGTGCAGGGGAACACTGAAGCTTTCTTT; CDR3 protein: CSVQGNTEAFF
clone size: NA; D gene: NA; V gene: TRBV29-1; J gene: TRBJ1-1; CDR3 DNA: TGCAGCGGACAGGTGAACACTGAAGCTTTCTTT; CDR3 protein: CSGQVNTEAFF
clone size: few; D gene: NA; V gene: TRBV5-1; J gene: TRBJ2-2; CDR3 DNA: TGCGCCAGCAGCTTGTACCGGGGTGACACCGGGGAGCTGTTTTTT; CDR3 protein: CASSLYRGDTGELFF
clone size: few; D gene: NA; V gene: TRBV4-3; J gene: TRBJ1-2; CDR3 DNA: TGCGCCAGCAGCCAAGATCGTAGGGGCGGTGGCTACACCTTC; CDR3 protein: CASSQDRRGGGYTF
clone size: few; D gene: NA; V gene: TRBV6-5; J gene: TRBJ1-1; CDR3 DNA: TGTGCCAGCAGTTATGTGGTGAACACTGAAGCTTTCTTT; CDR3 protein: CASSYVVNTEAFF
clone size: few; D gene: NA; V gene: TRBV10-3; J gene: TRBJ1-3; CDR3 DNA: TGTGCCATCAGTGTAGGTGGAAACACCATATATTTT; CDR3 protein: CAISVGGNTIYF
clone size: NA; D gene: NA; V gene: TRBV12-3/TRBV12-4; J gene: TRBJ2-5; CDR3 DNA: TGTGCCAGCAGTGACAGGAGGAGGGAGACCCAGTACTTC; CDR3 protein: CASSDRRRETQYF
clone size: few; D gene: NA; V gene: TRBV30; J gene: TRBJ1-6; CDR3 DNA: TGTGCCTGGAGTAGTAATTCACCCCTCCACTTT; CDR3 protein: CAWSSNSPLHF
clone size: NA; D gene: NA; V gene: TRBV7-2; J gene: TRBJ2-1; CDR3 DNA: TGTGCCAGCATCTTGGGGGGGGCTACCTACAATGAGCAGTTCTTC; CDR3 protein: CASILGGATYNEQFF
clone size: NA; D gene: TRBD1; V gene: TRBV12-3/TRBV12-4; J gene: TRBJ2-6; CDR3 DNA: TGTGCCAGCAGTGCGACAAGGCGGGACAGGGAAGGCTCTGGGGCCAACGTCCTGACTTTC; CDR3 protein: CASSATRRDREGSGANVLTF
clone size: few; D gene: NA; V gene: TRBV7-3; J gene: TRBJ2-1; CDR3 DNA: TGTGCCAGCAGCCCCGGGGCCCCTTACAATGAGCAGTTCTTC; CDR3 protein: CASSPGAPYNEQFF
clone size: NA; D gene: NA; V gene: TRBV5-1; J gene: TRBJ2-5; CDR3 DNA: TGCGCCAGCAGCAACTACGGGGGGCCGGAGACCCAGTACTTC; CDR3 protein: CASSNYGGPETQYF
clone size: few; D gene: TRBD1; V gene: TRBV27; J gene: TRBJ1-2; CDR3 DNA: TGTGCCAGCAGTCCCCGGACAGGGCACTATGGCTACACCTTC; CDR3 protein: CASSPRTGHYGYTF
clone size: few; D gene: TRBD1; V gene: TRBV20-1; J gene: TRBJ2-1; CDR3 DNA: TGCAGTGCTAACTCACCCGGGACAGGCAACAATGAGCAGTTCTTC; CDR3 protein: CSANSPGTGNNEQFF
clone size: many; D gene: TRBD2; V gene: TRBV4-2; J gene: TRBJ2-5; CDR3 DNA: TGTGCCAGCAGCCGCGGACTAGAGGAAGAGACCCAGTACTTC; CDR3 protein: CASSRGLEEETQYF
clone size: few; D gene: NA; V gene: TRBV7-9; J gene: TRBJ2-5; CDR3 DNA: TGTGCCAGCAGCTCTAACCGCCCGTACCAAGAGACCCAGTACTTC; CDR3 protein: CASSSNRPYQETQYF
clone size: few; D gene: TRBD2; V gene: TRBV7-2; J gene: TRBJ2-5; CDR3 DNA: TGTGCCAGCAGGCCGGGGGGTTCGTCGGAGACCCAGTACTTC; CDR3 protein: CASRPGGSSETQYF
clone size: NA; D gene: NA; V gene: TRBV6-1; J gene: TRBJ2-1; CDR3 DNA: TGTGCCAGCAGTGAAGATCAGGGTGGCTCCTACAATGAGCAGTTCTTC; CDR3 protein: CASSEDQGGSYNEQFF
clone size: NA; D gene: NA; V gene: TRBV12-3/TRBV12-4; J gene: TRBJ2-5; CDR3 DNA: TGTGCCAGCAGCCAAGGGAGTGGTGTGGGGTACCAAGAGACCCAGTACTTC; CDR3 protein: CASSQGSGVGYQETQYF
clone size: few; D gene: NA; V gene: TRBV2; J gene: TRBJ2-2; CDR3 DNA: TGTGCCAGCAAGCCGGGGGAATTGGCCGGGGAGCTGTTTTTT; CDR3 protein: CASKPGELAGELFF
clone size: NA; D gene: TRBD1; V gene: TRBV5-1; J gene: TRBJ2-1; CDR3 DNA: TGCGCCAGCAGCTTGGAACAGGGGGATGAGCAGTTCTTC; CDR3 protein: CASSLEQGDEQFF
clone size: NA; D gene: NA; V gene: TRBV1; J gene: TRBJ2-3; CDR3 DNA: TGCACCAGCAGCCAAGACTCCCGAAGCACAGATACGCAGTATTTT; CDR3 protein: CTSSQDSRSTDTQYF
clone size: few; D gene: TRBD1; V gene: TRBV2; J gene: TRBJ1-4; CDR3 DNA: TGTGCCAGCAGTGGGACAGGGGAGGAAAAACTGTTTTTT; CDR3 protein: CASSGTGEEKLFF
clone size: NA; D gene: NA; V gene: TRBV7-9; J gene: TRBJ2-1; CDR3 DNA: TGTGCCAGCAGCTCTCACGACCCAAAGGGTGAGCAGTTCTTC; CDR3 protein: CASSSHDPKGEQFF
clone size: few; D gene: NA; V gene: TRBV7-2; J gene: TRBJ2-4; CDR3 DNA: TGTGCCAGCAGCTTCCCAGGGCTCTCAGCCAAAAACATTCAGTACTTC; CDR3 protein: CASSFPGLSAKNIQYF
clone size: few; D gene: TRBD1; V gene: TRBV7-3; J gene: TRBJ2-1; CDR3 DNA: TGTGCCAGCAGCTCCCAACAGGGGGCAGGGAATGAGCAGTTCTTC; CDR3 protein: CASSSQQGAGNEQFF
clone size: NA; D gene: TRBD1; V gene: TRBV5-1; J gene: TRBJ2-1; CDR3 DNA: TGCGCCAGCAGCTTGGCGGGGACAGACAATGAGCAGTTCTTC; CDR3 protein: CASSLAGTDNEQFF
clone size: few; D gene: NA; V gene: TRBV19; J gene: TRBJ2-3; CDR3 DNA: TGTGCCAGTAGTATCCAGGGGCGTGCGGCCCGCACAGATACGCAGTATTTT; CDR3 protein: CASSIQGRAARTDTQYF
clone size: NA; D gene: TRBD1; V gene: TRBV12-3/TRBV12-4; J gene: TRBJ2-1; CDR3 DNA: TGTGCCAGCATCCCTCCGGGACAGGCCTACAATGAGCAGTTCTTC; CDR3 protein: CASIPPGQAYNEQFF
clone size: few; D gene: NA; V gene: TRBV4-3; J gene: TRBJ1-1; CDR3 DNA: TGCGCCAGCAGCCAACAATACTTGGGCGGAGGATACACTGAAGCTTTCTTT; CDR3 protein: CASSQQYLGGGYTEAFF
clone size: few; D gene: TRBD1; V gene: TRBV29-1; J gene: TRBJ2-7; CDR3 DNA: TGCAGCGTTGAGGACAGGGCGTCCTACGAGCAGTACTTC; CDR3 protein: CSVEDRASYEQYF
clone size: few; D gene: NA; V gene: TRBV7-2; J gene: TRBJ2-1; CDR3 DNA: TGTGCCAGCAGCTTAGGGGTGGGGGCTGGCCGGGGCAATGAGCAGTTCTTC; CDR3 protein: CASSLGVGAGRGNEQFF
clone size: many; D gene: NA; V gene: TRBV7-9; J gene: TRBJ1-1; CDR3 DNA: TGTGCCAGCAGCTTAGAAAACAGGGAAGCTTTCTTT; CDR3 protein: CASSLENREAFF
clone size: few; D gene: NA; V gene: TRBV2; J gene: TRBJ1-1; CDR3 DNA: TGTGCCAGCAGGTGGGTCATGAACACTGAAGCTTTCTTT; CDR3 protein: CASRWVMNTEAFF
clone size: NA; D gene: NA; V gene: TRBV7-9; J gene: TRBJ1-6; CDR3 DNA: TGTGCCAGCAGCTCACAGGGAAGGGGTAATTCACCCCACCACTTT; CDR3 protein: CASSSQGRGNSPHHF
clone size: NA; D gene: TRBD1; V gene: TRBV29-1; J gene: TRBJ2-4; CDR3 DNA: TGCAGCGTTGCGGGACAGGTTAAAAACATTCAGTACTTC; CDR3 protein: CSVAGQVKNIQYF
clone size: few; D gene: TRBD2; V gene: TRBV27; J gene: TRBJ2-3; CDR3 DNA: TGTGCCAGCAGTTTCCACCCCATTTCAGCGGGGATTAGCACAGATACGCAGTATTTT; CDR3 protein: CASSFHPISAGISTDTQYF
clone size: NA; D gene: NA; V gene: TRBV3-1; J gene: TRBJ2-2; CDR3 DNA: TGTGCCACCCAGCGGGTCGGGGAGCTGTTTTTT; CDR3 protein: CATQRVGELFF
clone size: NA; D gene: NA; V gene: TRBV3-1; J gene: TRBJ1-2; CDR3 DNA: TGTGCCAGCAGCCCCTGGACGGGGTTTAACTATGGCTACACCTTC; CDR3 protein: CASSPWTGFNYGYTF
clone size: few; D gene: TRBD1; V gene: TRBV12-3/TRBV12-4; J gene: TRBJ1-1; CDR3 DNA: TGTGCCACAGACAGGGTTCTGAACACTGAAGCTTTCTTT; CDR3 protein: CATDRVLNTEAFF
clone size: NA; D gene: TRBD2; V gene: TRBV3-1; J gene: TRBJ2-5; CDR3 DNA: TGTGCCAGCAGCCGAGGGGTTGGCGGGGGGAAAGAGACCCAGTACTTC; CDR3 protein: CASSRGVGGGKETQYF
clone size: few; D gene: TRBD1; V gene: TRBV7-2; J gene: TRBJ1-4; CDR3 DNA: TGTGCCAGCAGCTTAACCGGGACAGCGGAAAAACTGTTTTTT; CDR3 protein: CASSLTGTAEKLFF
clone size: NA; D gene: TRBD1; V gene: TRBV7-6; J gene: TRBJ1-1; CDR3 DNA: TGTGCCAGCAGCCCAACAGGGGATCGGCGTGGCACTGAAGCTTTCTTT; CDR3 protein: CASSPTGDRRGTEAFF
clone size: few; D gene: TRBD2; V gene: TRBV5-1; J gene: TRBJ2-1; CDR3 DNA: TGCGCCAGCAGCTTGGAGGGAGGGACCCACAATGAGCAGTTCTTC; CDR3 protein: CASSLEGGTHNEQFF
clone size: NA; D gene: NA; V gene: TRBV7-9; J gene: TRBJ2-5; CDR3 DNA: TGTGCCAGCAGCTTAGCACTGTTCCAGACCCAGTACTTC; CDR3 protein: CASSLALFQTQYF
clone size: NA; D gene: NA; V gene: TRBV19; J gene: TRBJ1-1; CDR3 DNA: TGTGCCAGTGGCTACATGAACACTGAAGCTTTCTTT; CDR3 protein: CASGYMNTEAFF
clone size: NA; D gene: TRBD2; V gene: TRBV11-3; J gene: TRBJ2-1; CDR3 DNA: TGTGCCAGCAGCGACCGGGGGGGCCTGGGAAATGAGCAGTTCTTC; CDR3 protein: CASSDRGGLGNEQFF